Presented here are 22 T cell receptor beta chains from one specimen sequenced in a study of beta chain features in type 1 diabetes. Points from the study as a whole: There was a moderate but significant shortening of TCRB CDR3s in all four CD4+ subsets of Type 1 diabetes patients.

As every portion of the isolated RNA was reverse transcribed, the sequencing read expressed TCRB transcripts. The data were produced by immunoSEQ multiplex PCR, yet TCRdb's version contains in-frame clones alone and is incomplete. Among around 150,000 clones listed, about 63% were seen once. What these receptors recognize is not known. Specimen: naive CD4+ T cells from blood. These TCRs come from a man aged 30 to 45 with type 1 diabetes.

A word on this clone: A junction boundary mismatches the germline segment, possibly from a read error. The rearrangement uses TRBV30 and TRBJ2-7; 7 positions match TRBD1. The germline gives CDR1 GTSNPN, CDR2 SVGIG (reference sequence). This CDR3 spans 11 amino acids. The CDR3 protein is CAWSVQGILKF. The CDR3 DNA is TGTGCCTGGAGTGTACAGGGGATACTTAAATTC.

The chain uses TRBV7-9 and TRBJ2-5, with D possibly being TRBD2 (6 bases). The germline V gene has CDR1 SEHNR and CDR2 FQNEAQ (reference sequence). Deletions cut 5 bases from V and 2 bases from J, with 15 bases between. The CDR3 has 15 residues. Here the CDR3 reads CASSQEAGGQETQYF. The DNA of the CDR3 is TGTGCCAGCAGCCAAGAAGCTGGGGGGCAAGAGACCCAGTACTTC.

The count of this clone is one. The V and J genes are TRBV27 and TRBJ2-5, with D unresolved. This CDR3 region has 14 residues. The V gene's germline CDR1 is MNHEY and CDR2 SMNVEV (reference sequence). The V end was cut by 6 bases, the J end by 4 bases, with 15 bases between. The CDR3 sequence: CASSLIGTRETQYF. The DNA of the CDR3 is TGTGCCAGCAGCCTAATTGGAACACGAGAGACCCAGTACTTC.

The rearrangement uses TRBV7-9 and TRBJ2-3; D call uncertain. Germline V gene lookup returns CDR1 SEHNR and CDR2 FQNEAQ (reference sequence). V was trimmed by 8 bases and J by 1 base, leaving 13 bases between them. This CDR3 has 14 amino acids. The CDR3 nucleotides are TGTGCCAGCCTTTGGCAGGTCGGCACAGATACGCAGTATTTT. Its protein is CASLWQVGTDTQYF.

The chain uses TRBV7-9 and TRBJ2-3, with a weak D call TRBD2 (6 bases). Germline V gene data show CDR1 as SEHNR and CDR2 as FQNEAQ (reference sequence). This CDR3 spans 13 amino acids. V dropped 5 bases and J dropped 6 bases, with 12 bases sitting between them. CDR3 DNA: TGTGCCAGCAGCCGCTCGGGAGCGGATACGCAGTATTTT. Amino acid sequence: CASSRSGADTQYF.

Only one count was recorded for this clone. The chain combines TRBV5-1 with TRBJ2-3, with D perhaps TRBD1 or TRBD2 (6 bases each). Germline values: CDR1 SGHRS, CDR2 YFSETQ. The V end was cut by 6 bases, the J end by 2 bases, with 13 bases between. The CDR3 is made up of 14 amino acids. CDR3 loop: CASKPGEDTDTQYF. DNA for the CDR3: TGCGCCAGCAAACCAGGGGAGGACACAGATACGCAGTATTTT.

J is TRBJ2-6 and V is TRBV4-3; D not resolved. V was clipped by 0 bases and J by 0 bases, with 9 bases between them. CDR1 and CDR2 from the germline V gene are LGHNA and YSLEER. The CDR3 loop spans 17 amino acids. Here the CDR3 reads CASSQDTAGSGANVLTF. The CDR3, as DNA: TGCGCCAGCAGCCAAGATACGGCAGGCTCTGGGGCCAACGTCCTGACTTTC.

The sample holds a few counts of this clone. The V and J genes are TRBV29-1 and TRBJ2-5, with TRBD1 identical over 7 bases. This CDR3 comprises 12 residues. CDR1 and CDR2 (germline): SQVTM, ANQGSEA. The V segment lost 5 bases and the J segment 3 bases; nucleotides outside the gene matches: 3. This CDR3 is CSVRGPEETQYF. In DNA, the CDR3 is TGCAGCGTTAGGGGGCCGGAAGAGACCCAGTACTTC.

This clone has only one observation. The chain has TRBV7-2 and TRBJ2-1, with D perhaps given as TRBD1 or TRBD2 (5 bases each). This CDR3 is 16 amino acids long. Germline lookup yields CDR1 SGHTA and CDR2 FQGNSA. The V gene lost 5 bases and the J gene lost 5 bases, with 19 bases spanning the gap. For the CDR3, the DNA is TGTGCCAGCAGCCGAACCCGGGACGTTCGTCACAATGAGCAGTTCTTC. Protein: CASSRTRDVRHNEQFF.

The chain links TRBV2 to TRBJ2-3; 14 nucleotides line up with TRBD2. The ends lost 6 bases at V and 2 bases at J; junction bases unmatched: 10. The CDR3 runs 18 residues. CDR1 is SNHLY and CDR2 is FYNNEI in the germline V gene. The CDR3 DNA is TGTGCCAGCAGCGAGATCCGACTAGCGGGGGGGCTCACAGATACGCAGTATTTT. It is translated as CASSEIRLAGGLTDTQYF. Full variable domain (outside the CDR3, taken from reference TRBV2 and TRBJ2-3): EPEVTQTPSHQVTQMGQEVILRCVPISNHLYFYWYRQILGQKVEFLVSFYNNEISEKSEIFDDQFSVERPDGSNFTLKIRSTKLEDSAMYFCASSEIRLAGGLTDTQYFGPGTRLTVL.

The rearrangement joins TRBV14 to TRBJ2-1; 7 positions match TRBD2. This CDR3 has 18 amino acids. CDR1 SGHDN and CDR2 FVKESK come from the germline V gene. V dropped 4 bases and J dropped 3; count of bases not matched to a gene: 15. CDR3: CASSLAGTTTDFYNEQFF. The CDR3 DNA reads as TGTGCCAGCAGCCTCGCTGGGACTACCACCGACTTCTACAATGAGCAGTTCTTC.

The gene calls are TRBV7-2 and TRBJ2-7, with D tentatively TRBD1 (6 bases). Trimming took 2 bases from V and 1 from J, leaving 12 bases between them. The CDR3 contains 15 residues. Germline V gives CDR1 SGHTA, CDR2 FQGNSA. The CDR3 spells CASSLRSGVSYEQYF. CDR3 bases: TGTGCCAGCAGCTTACGGTCAGGGGTGTCCTACGAGCAGTACTTC. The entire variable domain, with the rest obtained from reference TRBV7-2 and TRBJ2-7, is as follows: GAGVSQSPSNKVTEKGKDVELRCDPISGHTALYWYRQSLGQGLEFLIYFQGNSAPDKSGLPSDRFSAERTGGSVSTLTIQRTQQEDSAVYLCASSLRSGVSYEQYFGPGTRLTVT.

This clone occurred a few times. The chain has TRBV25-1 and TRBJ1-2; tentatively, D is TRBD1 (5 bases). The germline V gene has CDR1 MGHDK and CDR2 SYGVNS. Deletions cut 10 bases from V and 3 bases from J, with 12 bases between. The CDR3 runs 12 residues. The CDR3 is CATYRRDYGYTF. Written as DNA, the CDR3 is TGTGCCACCTACAGGAGGGACTATGGCTACACCTTC.

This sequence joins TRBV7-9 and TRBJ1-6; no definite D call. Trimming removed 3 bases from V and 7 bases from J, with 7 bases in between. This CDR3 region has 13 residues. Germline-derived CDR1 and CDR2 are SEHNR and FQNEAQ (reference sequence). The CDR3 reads CASSLASNSPLHF. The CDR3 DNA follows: TGTGCCAGCAGCTTGGCCAGCAATTCACCCCTCCACTTT.

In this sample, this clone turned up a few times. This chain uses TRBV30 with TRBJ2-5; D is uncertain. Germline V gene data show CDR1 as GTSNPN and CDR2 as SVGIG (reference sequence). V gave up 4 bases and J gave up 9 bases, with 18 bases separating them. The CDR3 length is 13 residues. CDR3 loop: CAWMKAGGLAQYF. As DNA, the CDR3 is TGTGCCTGGATGAAGGCCGGCGGTTTGGCCCAGTACTTC.

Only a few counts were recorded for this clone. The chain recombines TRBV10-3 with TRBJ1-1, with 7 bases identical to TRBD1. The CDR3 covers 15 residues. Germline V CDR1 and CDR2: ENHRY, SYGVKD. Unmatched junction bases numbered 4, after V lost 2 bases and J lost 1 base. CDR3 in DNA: TGTGCCATCAGTGAGACACGGGACAGGAACACTGAAGCTTTCTTT. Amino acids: CAISETRDRNTEAFF.

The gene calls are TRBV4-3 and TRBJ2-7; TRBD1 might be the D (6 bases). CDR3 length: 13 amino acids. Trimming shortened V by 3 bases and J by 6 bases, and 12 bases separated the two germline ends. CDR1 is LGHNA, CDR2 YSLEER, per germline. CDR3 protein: CASSQNRALEQYF. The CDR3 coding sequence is TGCGCCAGCAGCCAGAACAGGGCTCTCGAGCAGTACTTC.

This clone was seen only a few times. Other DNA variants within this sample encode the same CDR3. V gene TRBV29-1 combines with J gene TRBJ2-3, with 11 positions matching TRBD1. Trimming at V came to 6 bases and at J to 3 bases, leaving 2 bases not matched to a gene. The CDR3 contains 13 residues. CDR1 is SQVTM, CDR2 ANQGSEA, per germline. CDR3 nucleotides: TGCAGCGTGGGACAGGGGGTAACAGATACGCAGTATTTT. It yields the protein CSVGQGVTDTQYF.

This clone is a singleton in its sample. This CDR3 is CASRKTGITDTQYF. The DNA for the CDR3 is TGTGCCAGCAGAAAGACAGGGATCACAGATACGCAGTATTTT. The V and J genes are TRBV27 and TRBJ2-3; 7 bases agree with TRBD1. Germline V CDR1 and CDR2: MNHEY, SMNVEV (reference sequence). V shed 6 bases and J 2 bases; nucleotides not matched to a gene: 5. This CDR3 is built from 14 residues.

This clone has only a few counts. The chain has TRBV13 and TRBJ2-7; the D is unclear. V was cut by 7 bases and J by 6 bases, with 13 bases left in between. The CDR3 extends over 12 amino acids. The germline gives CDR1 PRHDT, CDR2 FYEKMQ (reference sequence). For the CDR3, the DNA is TGTGCCAGCAACCTCCTGGGTGGCGAGCAGTACTTC. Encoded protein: CASNLLGGEQYF.

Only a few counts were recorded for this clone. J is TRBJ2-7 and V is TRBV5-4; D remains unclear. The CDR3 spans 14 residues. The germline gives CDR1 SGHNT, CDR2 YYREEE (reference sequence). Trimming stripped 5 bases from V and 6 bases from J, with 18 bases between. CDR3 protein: CASSSQSIPLEQYF. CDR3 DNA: TGTGCCAGCAGTTCCCAGAGCATCCCCCTCGAGCAGTACTTC.

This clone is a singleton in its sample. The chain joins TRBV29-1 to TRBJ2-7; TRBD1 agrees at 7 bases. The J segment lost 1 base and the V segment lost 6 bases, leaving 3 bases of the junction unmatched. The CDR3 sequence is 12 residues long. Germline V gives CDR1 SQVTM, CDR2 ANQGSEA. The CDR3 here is CSVGQVSYEQYF. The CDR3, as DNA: TGCAGCGTCGGACAGGTTTCCTACGAGCAGTACTTC.